This is a list of T cell receptor beta chains from one sample in a study of cytomegalovirus exposure and HLA in healthy donors. Method: immunoSEQ multiplex PCR; TCRdb's copy keeps in-frame clones and lacks some. The table has 150,000 to 200,000 clones, over 75% seen once; the top ten hold more than 1.5%. The specimen was PBMCs. These receptor sequences come from a man between 18 and 35 years old in good health and CMV-seronegative. CDR3s include the opening cysteine and the closing phenylalanine or tryptophan. The D gene is left open where the match is weak. Rows give clone size only sometimes, using once, few, many, or a class for an expanded clone.

d_call j_call clone_size v_call cdr3_aa cdr3_nt
TRBD2 TRBJ2-3 . TRBV18 CASSLSGRANRADTQYF TGTGCCAGCTCCCTGAGCGGGAGGGCCAACAGAGCAGATACGCAGTATTTT
. TRBJ1-1 . TRBV27 CASSLAPGGNTEAFF TGTGCCAGCAGTTTAGCCCCCGGCGGGAACACTGAAGCTTTCTTT
TRBD2 TRBJ2-1 . TRBV10-3 CAISEPGLAKFF TGTGCCATCAGTGAGCCGGGACTAGCGAAGTTCTTC
. TRBJ2-5 . TRBV13 CASSFYSTGWQETQYF TGTGCCAGCAGCTTTTACAGTACAGGGTGGCAAGAGACCCAGTACTTC
. TRBJ1-5 . TRBV19 CASSIRSLGGRSNQPQHF TGTGCCAGTAGTATAAGATCTTTGGGAGGGCGTAGCAATCAGCCCCAGCATTTT
. TRBJ2-1 . TRBV4-1 CASSQGAGSGEQFF TGCGCCAGCAGCCAAGGCGCCGGGAGCGGTGAGCAGTTCTTC
TRBD2 TRBJ2-7 . TRBV7-2 CASSQTSGSYYEQYF TGTGCCAGCAGCCAGACTAGCGGGAGCTACTACGAGCAGTACTTC
TRBD1 TRBJ2-7 . TRBV29-1 CSVQFGTGGFYEQYF TGCAGCGTTCAATTCGGGACAGGGGGCTTCTACGAGCAGTACTTC
TRBD1 TRBJ1-1 . TRBV11-1 CASSHRGRGTEAFF TGTGCCAGCAGCCACAGGGGGCGCGGCACTGAAGCTTTCTTT
TRBD1 TRBJ2-2 . TRBV7-6 CASSLAEGANTGELFF TGTGCCAGCAGCTTAGCAGAGGGGGCTAACACCGGGGAGCTGTTTTTT
. TRBJ2-1 . TRBV6-5 CASRSGVETNEQFF TGTGCCAGCAGGTCGGGAGTAGAAACCAATGAGCAGTTCTTC
. TRBJ2-5 . TRBV18 CASTWGLGETQYF TGTGCCAGCACCTGGGGGCTGGGGGAGACCCAGTACTTC
. TRBJ2-7 . TRBV13 CASSSLQGGRVEQYF TGTGCCAGCAGCAGCCTACAGGGCGGGCGTGTGGAGCAGTACTTC
. TRBJ2-7 . TRBV11-2 CASSLEAGGPYEQYF TGTGCCAGCAGCTTAGAGGCGGGCGGGCCTTACGAGCAGTACTTC
. TRBJ1-4 . TRBV7-9 CASSFQPRGRLSTNEKLFF TGTGCCAGCAGCTTCCAGCCGCGGGGGCGGTTATCAACTAATGAAAAACTGTTTTTT
TRBD1 TRBJ2-5 . TRBV29-1 CSVRQGSRETQYF TGCAGCGTAAGACAGGGGAGTAGGGAGACCCAGTACTTC
TRBD2 TRBJ2-7 . TRBV6-5 CASSSTLAGARQYF TGTGCCAGCAGTTCGACATTAGCGGGAGCGAGGCAGTACTTC
TRBD1 TRBJ2-5 . TRBV10-3 CAISGQGVEETQYF TGTGCCATCAGTGGACAGGGGGTTGAAGAGACCCAGTACTTC
. TRBJ1-1 . TRBV6-5 CASSYKEPPNTEAFF TGTGCCAGCAGTTACAAGGAGCCCCCGAACACTGAAGCTTTCTTT
TRBD1 TRBJ1-2 . TRBV6-5 CASRAPGQKGDGYTF TGTGCCAGCAGAGCCCCGGGACAGAAGGGGGATGGCTACACCTTC
. TRBJ2-1 . TRBV4-3 CASSQVAVRDGNEQFF TGCGCCAGCAGCCAAGTTGCGGTAAGAGATGGCAATGAGCAGTTCTTC
TRBD2 TRBJ2-1 . TRBV4-1 CASSQVGGGWDEQFF TGCGCCAGCAGCCAAGTCGGCGGGGGATGGGATGAGCAGTTCTTC
TRBD1 TRBJ2-2 once TRBV9 CASRPGQTTGELFF TGTGCCAGCAGACCGGGACAGACCACCGGGGAGCTGTTTTTT
. TRBJ2-7 . TRBV9 CASSPSAATVGEQYF TGTGCCAGCAGCCCGTCGGCAGCGACCGTCGGGGAGCAGTACTTC
TRBD2 TRBJ2-7 . TRBV27 CASAGLADILDEQYF TGTGCCAGCGCCGGACTAGCTGATATTCTAGACGAGCAGTACTTC
TRBD1 TRBJ2-3 . TRBV27 CASSGRGRLSHTQYF TGTGCCAGCAGTGGCAGGGGGAGATTGAGTCATACGCAGTATTTT
TRBD1 TRBJ1-5 . TRBV6-6 CASDTGDSNQPQHF TGTGCCAGCGACACAGGGGATAGCAATCAGCCCCAGCATTTT
TRBD1 TRBJ2-1 once TRBV6-1 CASSDYGGQGVRSYNEQFF TGTGCCAGCAGTGACTATGGGGGACAGGGGGTCCGCTCCTACAATGAGCAGTTCTTC
TRBD2 TRBJ2-7 . TRBV7-8 CASSLSGGGGAREQYF TGTGCCAGCAGCTTATCAGGTGGCGGGGGGGCTCGCGAGCAGTACTTC
. TRBJ1-2 . TRBV5-1 CASSSGRGSYYGYTF TGCGCCAGCAGCTCGGGAAGGGGGAGTTACTATGGCTACACCTTC
TRBD1 TRBJ2-7 . TRBV27 CASSGQAPDEQYF TGTGCCAGCAGCGGACAGGCCCCAGACGAGCAGTACTTC
. TRBJ1-1 few TRBV10-3 CAITEGGHPNTEAFF TGTGCCATCACTGAAGGGGGACATCCCAACACTGAAGCTTTCTTT
. TRBJ2-7 few TRBV5-1 CASSLGSQGTFDPYF TGCGCCAGCAGCTTGGGGTCGCAGGGAACCTTCGATCCTTACTTC
. TRBJ1-1 . TRBV4-3 CASSPIWTANTEAFF TGCGCCAGCAGCCCAATCTGGACAGCAAACACTGAAGCTTTCTTT
. TRBJ1-2 . TRBV7-8 CTSSSDLSGYTF TGTACCAGCAGCTCGGACTTATCAGGCTACACCTTC
TRBD1 TRBJ1-2 . TRBV9 CASSVSGGENYGYTF TGTGCCAGCAGCGTGTCAGGGGGTGAAAACTATGGCTACACCTTC
TRBD1 TRBJ2-2 . TRBV5-1 CASSPYTGGDGTGELFF TGCGCCAGCAGCCCATACACAGGGGGCGATGGCACCGGGGAGCTGTTTTTT
. TRBJ2-2 . TRBV27 CASSLPGAGELFF TGTGCCAGCAGTTTACCGGGGGCCGGGGAGCTGTTTTTT
TRBD1 TRBJ2-2 . TRBV4-3 CASSQQGASTGELFF TGCGCCAGCAGCCAACAGGGGGCTTCGACCGGGGAGCTGTTTTTT
. TRBJ1-1 few TRBV5-1 CASSSGRGGAGTEAFF TGCGCCAGCAGCTCGGGCCGGGGGGGCGCGGGCACTGAAGCTTTCTTT